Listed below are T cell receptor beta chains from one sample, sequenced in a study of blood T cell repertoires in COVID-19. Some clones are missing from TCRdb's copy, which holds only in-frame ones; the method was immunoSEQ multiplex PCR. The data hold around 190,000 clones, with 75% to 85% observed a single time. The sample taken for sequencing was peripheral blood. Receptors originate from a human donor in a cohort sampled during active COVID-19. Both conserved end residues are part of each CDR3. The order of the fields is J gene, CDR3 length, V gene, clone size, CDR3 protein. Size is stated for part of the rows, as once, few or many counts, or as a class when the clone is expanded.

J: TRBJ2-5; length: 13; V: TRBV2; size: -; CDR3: CASTSGYQETQYF
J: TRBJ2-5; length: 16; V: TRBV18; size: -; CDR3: CASSPVWRESQETQYF
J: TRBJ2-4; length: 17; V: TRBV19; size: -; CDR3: CASSGPASGRGLDIQYF
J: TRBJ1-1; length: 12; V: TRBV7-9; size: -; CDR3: CASSPYYTEAFF
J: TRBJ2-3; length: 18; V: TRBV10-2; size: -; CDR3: CASRRDETRWRETDTQYF
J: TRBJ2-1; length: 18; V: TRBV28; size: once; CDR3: CASSSLGSGTGGSNEQFF
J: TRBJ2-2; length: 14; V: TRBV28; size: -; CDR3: CASTQGANTGELFF
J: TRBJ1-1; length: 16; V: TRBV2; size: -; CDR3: CASREHPGGRDTEAFF
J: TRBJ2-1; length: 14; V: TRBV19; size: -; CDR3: CASSISQGRHEQFF
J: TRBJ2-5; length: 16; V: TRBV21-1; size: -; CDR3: CASSTIGQGALETQYF
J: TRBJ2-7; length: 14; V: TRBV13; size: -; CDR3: CASSFKFRGGEQYF
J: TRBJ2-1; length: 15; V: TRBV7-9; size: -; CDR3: CASSPPGGPVNEQFF
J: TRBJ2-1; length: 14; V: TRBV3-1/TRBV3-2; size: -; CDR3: CASSQSGSLYEQFF
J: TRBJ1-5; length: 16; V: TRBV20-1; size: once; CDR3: CSASRQGARSNQPQHF
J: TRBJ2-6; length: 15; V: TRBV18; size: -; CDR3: CASSPGLSGANVLTF
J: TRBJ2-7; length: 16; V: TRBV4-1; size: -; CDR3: CASSQRDRDSSYEQYF
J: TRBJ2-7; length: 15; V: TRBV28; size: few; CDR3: CASSAGLAVSYEQYF
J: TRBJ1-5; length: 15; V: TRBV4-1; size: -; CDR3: CASSQDIVGVQPQHF
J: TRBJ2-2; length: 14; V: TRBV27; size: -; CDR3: CASRRREGVGELFF
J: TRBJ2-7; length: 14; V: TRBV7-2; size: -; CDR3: CASSVWTGGNEQYF
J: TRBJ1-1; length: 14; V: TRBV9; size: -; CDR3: CASSVRGQAREAFF
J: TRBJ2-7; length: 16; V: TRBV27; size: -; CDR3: CASTRAAGRAPYEQYF
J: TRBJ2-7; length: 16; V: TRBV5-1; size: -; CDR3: CASSLEYGTGVSEQYF
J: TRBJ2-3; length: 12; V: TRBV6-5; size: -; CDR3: CASSPPTDTQYF
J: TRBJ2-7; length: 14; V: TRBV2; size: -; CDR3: CASRRGQSTYEQYF
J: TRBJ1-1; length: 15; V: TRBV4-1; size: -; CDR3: CASSQQQGLNTEAFF
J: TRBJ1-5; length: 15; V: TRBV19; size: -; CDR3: CASIRQANSNQPQHF
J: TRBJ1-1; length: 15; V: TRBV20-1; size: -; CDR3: CSASPPGQSETEAFF
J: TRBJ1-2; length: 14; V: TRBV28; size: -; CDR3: CASSLHGQNYGYTF
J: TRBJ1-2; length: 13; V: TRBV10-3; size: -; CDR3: CAIRPQGGYGYTF
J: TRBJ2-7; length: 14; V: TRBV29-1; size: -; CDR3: CSVELTGASYEQYF
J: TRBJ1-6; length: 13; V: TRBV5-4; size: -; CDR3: CASSLDRVSPLHF
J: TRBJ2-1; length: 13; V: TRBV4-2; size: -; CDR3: CASSGSTRDEQFF